A single sample gave rise to the 26 T cell receptor beta chains below, sequenced in a study of breast tumors, draining lymph nodes, adjacent tissues. The lymph nodes were axillary draining lymph nodes from breast cancer patients. Each CDR3 protein gets one entry after TCRdb re-called the multiplex PCR reads with MiXCR. The repertoire holds 85,000 to 130,000 distinct CDR3 sequences, with around 30% as singletons. The specimen was axillary lymph node tissue. These TCRs come from a female donor with breast cancer. Some clones in this sample may be carry-over from other donors' samples.

This clonotype was recorded many times. This chain uses TRBV5-1 with TRBJ2-2; D not certain. Trimming left V 3 bases short and J 7 bases short, with 10 bases between. CDR1 and CDR2 (germline): SGHRS, YFSETQ. This CDR3 contains 13 residues. The DNA of the CDR3 is TGCGCCAGCAGCTCCACGGACGGCGGGGAGCTGTTTTTT. Amino acid sequence: CASSSTDGGELFF.

This clonotype has ten or more counts. The chain carries TRBV25-1 and TRBJ2-3; the match to TRBD2 covers 8 bases. Germline V lookup: CDR1 MGHDK, CDR2 SYGVNS. V was clipped by 1 base and J by 6 bases; unmatched bases: 6. This CDR3 region has 15 residues. CDR3 sequence reads: CASSESGTRGDTQYF. In nucleotides, the CDR3 is TGTGCCAGCAGTGAATCGGGGACTAGAGGGGATACGCAGTATTTT.

This clonotype turned up a few times. Being one base from a much bigger clone, this may be a read error. The conserved final phenylalanine or tryptophan is absent from the CDR3, which likely points to a read error. No DNA is shown, since the ends of the CDR3 on it are uncertain; the CDR3 is the one TCRdb lists. The genes are TRBV6-4 and TRBJ1-2; the table names TRBD1, a call not compared with the DNA. Germline CDR1 and CDR2: MRHNA and SNTAGT. The CDR3 adds up to 10 amino acids, both ends counted. The CDR3 is CASSGSDRGP.

The table lists this clonotype with many counts. The CDR3 reads CASSQQTSGSGETQYF. The DNA of the CDR3 is TGCGCCAGCAGCCAACAAACTAGCGGGAGCGGAGAGACCCAGTACTTC. The V and J genes are TRBV4-1 and TRBJ2-5; TRBD2 agrees at 11 bases. The CDR3 totals 16 residues. V lost 2 bases to trimming and J lost 4 bases; unmatched junction nucleotides: 6. Germline CDR1 MGHRA, CDR2 YSYEKL.

In this sample, this clonotype turned up a few times. A much larger clone is a single base away; this may be a read error. The genes are TRBV14 and TRBJ2-1; perhaps TRBD2 as D (5 bases). The CDR3 contains 17 residues. Germline values: CDR1 SGHDN, CDR2 FVKESK. As DNA, the CDR3 is TGTGCCAGCAGCTCCCTACTAGAGACGAGCTCCTACACTGAGCAGTTCTTC. Translated, it gives CASSSLLETSSYTEQFF.

In this sample, this clonotype turned up many times. This chain links TRBV11-2 with TRBJ2-7; tentative D call: TRBD2 (6 bases). V shed 1 base and J shed 3 bases, with 10 bases lying between them. Germline V gene data show CDR1 as SGHAT and CDR2 as FQNNGV. The CDR3 length is 14 residues. CDR3 loop: CASSLVWGGYEQYF. DNA of the CDR3: TGTGCCAGCAGCTTAGTGTGGGGAGGCTACGAGCAGTACTTC. Full variable domain (missing parts from reference TRBV11-2 and TRBJ2-7): EAGVAQSPRYKIIEKRQSVAFWCNPISGHATLYWYQQILGQGPKLLIQFQNNGVVDDSQLPKDRFSAERLKGVDSTLKIQPAKLEDSAVYLCASSLVWGGYEQYFGPGTRLTVT.

This rearrangement joins TRBV6-2 or TRBV6-3 to TRBJ2-4, with D unresolved. The germline V gene encodes CDR1 MNHEY and CDR2 SVGEGT. Trimming took off 3 bases at V and 0 bases at J, with 9 bases between the two ends. This CDR3 region has 15 residues. CDR3 protein: CASSYGLSAKNIQYF. The CDR3 DNA follows: TGTGCCAGCAGTTATGGCCTTTCAGCCAAAAACATTCAGTACTTC.

This clonotype was recorded at least ten times. CDR3 in DNA: TGTGCCAGCAGTGCGGCGGGGGGGCTTTACGAGCAGTACTTC. Translation gives CASSAAGGLYEQYF. The V and J genes are TRBV6-1 and TRBJ2-7; 9 positions agree with TRBD2. This CDR3 is 14 amino acids long. Germline CDR1 is MNHNS and CDR2 is SASEGT. V shed 4 bases, J shed 4 bases, and the junction held 5 bases outside the gene matches.

This clonotype was seen repeatedly, ten times or more. V usage is TRBV6-5 and J usage is TRBJ2-7, with 10 bases aligning to TRBD2. Germline V CDR1 and CDR2: MNHEY, SVGAGI. The CDR3 is 17 amino acids. After removal of 0 bases from V and 1 base from J, the junction contained 6 bases not matched to a gene. CDR3 region: CASSYSVSGRWSYEQYF. In nucleotides, the CDR3 is TGTGCCAGCAGTTACTCGGTTAGCGGGAGGTGGTCCTACGAGCAGTACTTC.

A word on this clonotype: A much bigger clone sits one base away, suggesting this may be a read error. This chain connects TRBV28 to TRBJ1-2; no reliable D call. The CDR3 extends over 13 amino acids. Germline CDR1 and CDR2: MDHEN and SYDVKM. Trimming pared 6 bases from V and 8 bases from J, leaving 16 bases between. The CDR3: CASRVSNPGGYTF. In DNA, the CDR3 is TGTGCCAGCAGGGTCTCGAACCCGGGGGGCTACACCTTC.

This clonotype was detected ten times or more. This rearrangement joins TRBV2 to TRBJ1-6, with D perhaps matching TRBD1 (6 bases). This CDR3 has 14 residues. The V gene's germline CDR1 is SNHLY and CDR2 FYNNEI. The ends were cut back, 9 bases at V and 0 bases at J, with 9 bases in the middle. This CDR3 is CASAGDSYNSPLHF. Here the CDR3 DNA reads TGTGCCAGTGCAGGGGACTCCTATAATTCACCCCTCCACTTT.

The chain links TRBV6-5 to TRBJ2-2; D not resolved. There are 16 residues in the CDR3. The V and J ends lost 10 bases and 1 base respectively, with 19 bases between them. CDR1 and CDR2 (germline): MNHEY, SVGAGI. The CDR3 here is CAISYGRTVNTGELFF. The CDR3 region has the DNA TGTGCCATCAGCTATGGACGGACGGTGAACACCGGGGAGCTGTTTTTT.

The chain carries TRBV20-1 and TRBJ2-5; 13 nucleotides align to TRBD2. The CDR3 runs 16 residues. The V and J ends lost 6 bases and 4 bases, in that order; junction bases with no gene match: 11. Germline CDR1 and CDR2: DFQATT and SNEGSKA (reference sequence). The CDR3 is CSAKLAGGQFGETQYF. In DNA form, the CDR3 reads TGCAGTGCAAAACTAGCGGGGGGGCAGTTCGGAGAGACCCAGTACTTC.

The chain couples TRBV7-6 to TRBJ2-2, with 11 bases that match TRBD2. The length of the CDR3 is 16 residues. Per germline, CDR1 SGHVS and CDR2 FNYEAQ. J gave up 4 bases and V 5 bases, and 6 bases lay outside the gene matches. Written as DNA, the CDR3 is TGTGCCAGCAGCGCCCGACTAGCGGGGACCACCGGGGAGCTGTTTTTT. Encoded protein: CASSARLAGTTGELFF. The whole variable domain, remainder taken from reference TRBV7-6 and TRBJ2-2, is GAGVSQSPRYKVTKRGQDVALRCDPISGHVSLYWYRQALGQGPEFLTYFNYEAQQDKSGLPNDRFSAERPEGSISTLTIQRTEQRDSAMYRCASSARLAGTTGELFFGEGSRLTVL.

The gene calls are TRBV11-3 and TRBJ2-3; TRBD2 might be the D (6 bases). Trimming removed 2 bases at V and 11 bases at J, with 17 bases between. The CDR3 is 14 amino acids. Germline V gene lookup returns CDR1 SGHNT and CDR2 YENEEA. Here the CDR3 reads CASSLTPGVNEQYF. In nucleotides, the CDR3 is TGTGCCAGCAGCTTAACACCGGGGGTCAATGAGCAGTATTTT. Complete variable domain (other parts from reference TRBV11-3 and TRBJ2-3): EAGVVQSPRYKIIEKKQPVAFWCNPISGHNTLYWYLQNLGQGPELLIRYENEEAVDDSQLPKDRFSAERLKGVDSTLKIQPAELGDSAVYLCASSLTPGVNEQYFGPGTRLTVL.

This clonotype was found many times. This chain connects TRBV7-2 to TRBJ2-7; 7 positions agree with TRBD1. Germline lookup yields CDR1 SGHTA and CDR2 FQGNSA. The CDR3 covers 14 residues. Trimming removed 0 bases from V and 2 bases from J; junction bases left unmatched: 1. The CDR3, as DNA: TGTGCCAGCAGCTTAGCGGGACAGCCCTACGAGCAGTACTTC. Its protein is CASSLAGQPYEQYF.

The table lists this clonotype with many counts. The chain has TRBV27 and TRBJ2-7; the D is unclear. CDR1 and CDR2 (germline): MNHEY, SMNVEV (reference sequence). The CDR3 runs 13 residues. Trimming took off 6 bases at V and 3 bases at J, with 12 bases between the two ends. The CDR3 bases are TGTGCCAGCAGCCCCATAGATAGCTACGAGCAGTACTTC. Its translation: CASSPIDSYEQYF.

In this sample, this clonotype turned up many times. V gene TRBV3-1 combines with J gene TRBJ2-2; TRBD2 matches 13 bases. The V gene end was trimmed by 0 bases and the J gene end by 4 bases; junction bases not matched to a gene: 5. This CDR3 has 18 amino acids. The germline gives CDR1 LGHDT, CDR2 YNNKEL (reference sequence). The CDR3 sequence: CASSQDRGLAGLTGELFF. The CDR3 DNA sequence: TGTGCCAGCAGCCAAGATAGGGGACTAGCGGGGCTCACCGGGGAGCTGTTTTTT.

This clonotype occurred many times. The chain joins TRBV5-8 to TRBJ2-3; 14 bases agree with TRBD2. The CDR3 runs to 18 residues. Losses at the gene ends were 4 bases for V and 0 bases for J; bases not matched to a gene: 7. Germline values: CDR1 SGHTS, CDR2 YDEGEE. CDR3 in amino acids: CASSPGLAGVTSTDTQYF. The CDR3 DNA is TGTGCCAGCAGCCCGGGACTAGCGGGGGTTACTAGCACAGATACGCAGTATTTT.

This clonotype was observed a handful of times. This sequence joins TRBV10-1 and TRBJ2-1, with D possibly TRBD2 on 6 matching bases. CDR1 and CDR2 (germline): WNHNN, SYGVQD (reference sequence). The germline V and J ends were trimmed by 6 bases and 6 bases, with 15 bases remaining between them. The CDR3 is 14 residues long. The CDR3 reads CASSLGTSVNEQFF. The CDR3 coding sequence is TGCGCCAGCAGCCTCGGGACTTCCGTCAATGAGCAGTTCTTC.

This clonotype was observed once. This clone may be a read error of a much larger clone one base away. The chain uses TRBV27 and TRBJ2-2, with D perhaps given as TRBD1 or TRBD2 (5 bases each). The CDR3 runs 15 residues. In germline, CDR1 is MNHEY, CDR2 SMNVEV (reference sequence). With 6 bases removed from V and 0 bases from J, the gap between germline ends came to 11 bases. CDR3 nucleotide sequence: TGTGCCAGCAGGCCCGGGGCAACGAACACCGGGGAGCTGTTTTTT. It specifies CASRPGATNTGELFF.

Many counts were recorded for this clonotype. This sequence joins TRBV4-3 and TRBJ2-5, with D perhaps TRBD2 (6 bases). The CDR3 is 15 residues long. Trimming shortened V by 0 bases and J by 5 bases, and 13 bases separated the two germline ends. Germline V gives CDR1 LGHNA, CDR2 YSLEER. The CDR3 here is CASSQERGGSETQYF. The CDR3 DNA reads as TGCGCCAGCAGCCAAGAGCGGGGTGGATCGGAGACCCAGTACTTC.

This clonotype has ten or more counts. A read error is possible here, since a much larger clone lies one base away. In nucleotides, the CDR3 is TGTGCCAGCAGCACCGGGACATCCTATAATTCACCCCCCCACTTT. Protein sequence: CASSTGTSYNSPPHF. This rearrangement joins TRBV9 to TRBJ1-6; D perhaps matches TRBD1 (6 bases). Per the germline V gene, CDR1 is SGDLS and CDR2 is YYNGEE. This CDR3 is built from 15 residues.

This clonotype was recorded many times. The rearrangement uses TRBV14 and TRBJ2-2; D gene unclear. Trimming cost V 3 bases and J 0 bases, with 2 bases left between them. The CDR3 runs to 13 residues. Germline CDR1 SGHDN, CDR2 FVKESK. CDR3 amino acids: CASSQPNTGELFF. DNA for the CDR3: TGTGCCAGCAGCCAGCCGAACACCGGGGAGCTGTTTTTT. The full variable domain, with the rest looked up from reference TRBV14 and TRBJ2-2, is EAGVTQFPSHSVIEKGQTVTLRCDPISGHDNLYWYRRVMGKEIKFLLHFVKESKQDESGMPNNRFLAERTGGTYSTLKVQPAELEDSGVYFCASSQPNTGELFFGEGSRLTVL.

The chain combines TRBV29-1 with TRBJ1-4; D is perhaps TRBD1 (6 bases). Between the trimmed V and J ends, which lost 7 bases and 3 bases, there was a span of 12 bases. Germline-derived CDR1 and CDR2 are SQVTM and ANQGSEA. This CDR3 has 13 amino acids. As DNA, the CDR3 is TGCAGCGCACAGGGAGCCTCTAATGAAAAACTGTTTTTT. Its protein product is CSAQGASNEKLFF.

This clonotype came up many times. J is TRBJ2-1 and V is TRBV20-1, with 7 positions matching TRBD2. CDR3 length: 14 amino acids. V dropped 4 bases and J dropped 2; count of bases not matched to a gene: 5. Germline loops: CDR1 DFQATT, CDR2 SNEGSKA (reference sequence). CDR3 sequence: CSAKREATYNEQFF. CDR3 nucleotides: TGCAGTGCTAAACGGGAGGCAACCTACAATGAGCAGTTCTTC.